The present TCR beta chain was sequenced within a study of blood T cell repertoires in COVID-19. As for the study in general: Acute and convalescent COVID-19 samples came from the United States, Italy and Spain. PBMCs, B-cell-depleted T cells, or T cells provided the cDNA or gDNA that made up the material.

Original processing methods: Amplification of reference gene primers was used by the study to estimate nucleated cell counts. The table came from immunoSEQ multiplex PCR; TCRdb's copy has only in-frame clones and leaves some out. D and trimming come from the DNA, and the V and J calls and clone size come from that table. Among approximately 89,000 clones listed, approximately 80% were seen once. The CDR3 loop spans 13 amino acids. Germline lookup yields CDR1 SNHLY and CDR2 FYNNEI. Trimming took 8 bases from V and 0 from J; bases not matched to a gene: 2. This TCR was recovered from a woman of 80 years or more with acute or convalescent COVID-19. This rearrangement joins TRBV2 to TRBJ1-1; 8 bases agree with TRBD1. The sample comprised peripheral blood. CDR3 DNA sequence: TGTGCCAGCGGGACAGGAGTGAACACTGAAGCTTTCTTT. It specifies CASGTGVNTEAFF.